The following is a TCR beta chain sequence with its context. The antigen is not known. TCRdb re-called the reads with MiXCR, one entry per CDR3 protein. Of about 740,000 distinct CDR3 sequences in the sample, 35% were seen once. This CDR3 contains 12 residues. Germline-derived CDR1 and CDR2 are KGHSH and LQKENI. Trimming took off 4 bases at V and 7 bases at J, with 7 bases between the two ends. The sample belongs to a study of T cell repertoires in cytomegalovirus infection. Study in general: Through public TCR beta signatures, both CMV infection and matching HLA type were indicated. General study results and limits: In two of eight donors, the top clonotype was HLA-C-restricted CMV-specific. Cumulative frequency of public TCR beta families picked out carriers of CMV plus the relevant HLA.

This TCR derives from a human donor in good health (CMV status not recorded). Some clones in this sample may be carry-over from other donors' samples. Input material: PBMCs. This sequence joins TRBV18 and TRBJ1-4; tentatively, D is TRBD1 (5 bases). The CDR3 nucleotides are TGTGCCAGCTCACGCAGGGCTGAAAAACTGTTTTTT. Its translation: CASSRRAEKLFF.